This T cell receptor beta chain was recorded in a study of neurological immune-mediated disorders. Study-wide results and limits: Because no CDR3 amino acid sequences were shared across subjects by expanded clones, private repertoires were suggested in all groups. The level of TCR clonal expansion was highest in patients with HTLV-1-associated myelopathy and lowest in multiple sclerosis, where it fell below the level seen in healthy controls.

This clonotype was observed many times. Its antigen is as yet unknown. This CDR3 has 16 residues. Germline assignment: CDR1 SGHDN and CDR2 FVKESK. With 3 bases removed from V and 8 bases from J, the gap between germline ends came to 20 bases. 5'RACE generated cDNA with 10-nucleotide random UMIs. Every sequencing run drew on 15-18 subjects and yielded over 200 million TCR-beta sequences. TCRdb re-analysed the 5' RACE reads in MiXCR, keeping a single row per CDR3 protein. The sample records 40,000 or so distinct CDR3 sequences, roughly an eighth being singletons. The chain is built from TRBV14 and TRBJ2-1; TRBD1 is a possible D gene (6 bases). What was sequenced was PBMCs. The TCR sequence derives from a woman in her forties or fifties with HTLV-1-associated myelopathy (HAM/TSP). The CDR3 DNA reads TGTGCCAGCAGCCATTACCGGGCCCAACAGGGCGATGAGCAGTTCTTC. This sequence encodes CASSHYRAQQGDEQFF.